The source of this TCR beta chain is a study of blood T cell repertoires in COVID-19. About the research overall: Sample material is recorded as cDNA or gDNA derived from T cells, B-cell-depleted T cells, or PBMCs.

In the authors' methods: It was from reference gene primer amplification that nucleated cell counts were estimated. This table comes from immunoSEQ multiplex PCR, and its TCRdb copy is limited to in-frame clones, with some not included. V, J and clone size are those of that table, while D and trimming were read from the DNA. The table shows about 460,000 clones, with less than 90% occurring only once. V lost 0 bases and J 6 bases, leaving 6 bases between the germline ends. This CDR3 region has 13 residues. Germline V gene sequence: CDR1 MNHEY, CDR2 SMNVEV (reference sequence). The study drew participants aged about 18 to 95 years from about two dozen US areas. Two negative PCRs, clearance, or symptom resolution were required of recovered Cohort 3 donors.

This chain joins TRBV27 and TRBJ1-5; unclear D gene. The receptor's source is an older woman who had recovered from COVID-19. Sequencing was done on a sample of PBMCs or T cells enriched from blood (not recorded which). In nucleotides, the CDR3 is TGTGCCAGCAGTTTATCCGGGGTTCAGCCCCAGCATTTT. Its translation is CASSLSGVQPQHF.